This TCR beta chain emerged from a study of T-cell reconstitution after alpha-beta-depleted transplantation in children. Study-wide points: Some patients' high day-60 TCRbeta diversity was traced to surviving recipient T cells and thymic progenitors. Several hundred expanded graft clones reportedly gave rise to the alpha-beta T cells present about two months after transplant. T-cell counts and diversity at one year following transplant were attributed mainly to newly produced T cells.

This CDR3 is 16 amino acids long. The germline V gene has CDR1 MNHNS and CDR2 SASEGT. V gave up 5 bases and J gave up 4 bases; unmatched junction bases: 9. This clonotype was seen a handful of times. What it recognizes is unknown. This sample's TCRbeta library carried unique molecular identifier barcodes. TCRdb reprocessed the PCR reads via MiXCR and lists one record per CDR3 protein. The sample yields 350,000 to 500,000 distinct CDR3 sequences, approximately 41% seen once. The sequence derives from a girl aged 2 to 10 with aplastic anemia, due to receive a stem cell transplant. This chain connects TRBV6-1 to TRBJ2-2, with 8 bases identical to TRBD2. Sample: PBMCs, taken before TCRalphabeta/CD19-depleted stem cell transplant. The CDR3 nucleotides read TGTGCCAGCAGTCGTGGAGGGACTAGAGGCACCGGGGAGCTGTTTTTT. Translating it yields CASSRGGTRGTGELFF.